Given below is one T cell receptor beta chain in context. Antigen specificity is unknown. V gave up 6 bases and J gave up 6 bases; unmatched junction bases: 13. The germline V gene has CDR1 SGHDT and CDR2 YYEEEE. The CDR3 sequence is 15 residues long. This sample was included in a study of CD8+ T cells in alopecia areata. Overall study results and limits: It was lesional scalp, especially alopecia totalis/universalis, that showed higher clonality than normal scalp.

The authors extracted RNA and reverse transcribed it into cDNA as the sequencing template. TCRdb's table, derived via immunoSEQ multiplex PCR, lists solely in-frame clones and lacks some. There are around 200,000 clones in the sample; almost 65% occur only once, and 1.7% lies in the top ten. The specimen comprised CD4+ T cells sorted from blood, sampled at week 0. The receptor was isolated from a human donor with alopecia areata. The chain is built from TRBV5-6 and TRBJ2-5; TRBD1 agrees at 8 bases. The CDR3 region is CASTDTGQGGKTQYF. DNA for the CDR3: TGTGCCAGCACGGATACCGGACAGGGAGGAAAGACCCAGTACTTC.